Presented here are 3 T cell receptor beta chains from one specimen sequenced in a study of blood T cell repertoires in COVID-19 (dated by TCRdb to the early 2020s). The library was produced with the immunoSEQ multiplex PCR assay. What TCRdb holds here is the immuneACCESS table cut down to in-frame rearrangements. Part of the clones is not present; checked against another copy, under half of the missing clones reflect an unresolved V gene, and the others are unexplained. The sample table lists about 20,000 clones, 60% to 85% of them with a count of one. The ten largest clones capture 45% to 70% of the sample. The sequencing sample was made of peripheral blood. These TCRs come from a man older than 75 with acute or convalescent COVID-19.

This chain connects TRBV4-1 to TRBJ1-5, with D maybe TRBD1 (5 bases). Deletions cut 4 bases from V and 3 bases from J, with 10 bases between. Germline lookup yields CDR1 MGHRA and CDR2 YSYEKL. This CDR3 is built from 14 residues. CDR3 nucleotides: TGCGCCAGCAGCCCCAACAGGTTCAATCAGCCCCAGCATTTT. It encodes CASSPNRFNQPQHF.

This chain links TRBV5-1 with TRBJ1-1, with a weak D call TRBD1 (6 bases). This CDR3 contains 15 residues. From germline, CDR1 is SGHRS and CDR2 YFSETQ. Trimming left V 4 bases short and J 5 bases short, with 18 bases between. DNA for the CDR3: TGCGCCAGCAGCCGGGTACAGGGCCCAGGAACTGAAGCTTTCTTT. Its protein product is CASSRVQGPGTEAFF.

V usage is TRBV24-1 and J usage is TRBJ2-2, with TRBD2 identical over 9 bases. CDR1 and CDR2 (germline): KGHDR, SFDVKD. V dropped 10 bases and J dropped 7; count of bases not matched to a gene: 9. This CDR3 comprises 14 residues. As DNA, the CDR3 is TGTGCCACGAGTTTAGCGGGAGCGGGCGGGGAGCTGTTTTTT. Translation: CATSLAGAGGELFF.